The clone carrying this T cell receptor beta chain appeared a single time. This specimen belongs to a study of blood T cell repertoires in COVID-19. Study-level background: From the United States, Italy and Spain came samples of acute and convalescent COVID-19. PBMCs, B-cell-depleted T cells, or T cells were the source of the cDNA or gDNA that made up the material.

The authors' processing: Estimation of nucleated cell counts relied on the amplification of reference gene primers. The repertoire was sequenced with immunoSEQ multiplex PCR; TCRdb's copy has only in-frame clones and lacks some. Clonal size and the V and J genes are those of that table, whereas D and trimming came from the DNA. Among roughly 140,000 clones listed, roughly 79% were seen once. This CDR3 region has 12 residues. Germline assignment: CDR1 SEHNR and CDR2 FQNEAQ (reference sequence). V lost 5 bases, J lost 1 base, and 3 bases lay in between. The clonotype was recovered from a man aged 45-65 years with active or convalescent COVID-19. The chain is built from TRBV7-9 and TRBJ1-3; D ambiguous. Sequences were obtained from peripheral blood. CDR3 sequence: CASSLSGNTIYF. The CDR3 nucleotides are TGTGCCAGCAGCCTGTCTGGAAACACCATATATTTT.